This T cell receptor beta chain comes out of a study of blood T cell repertoires in COVID-19 (dated by TCRdb to between 2020 and 2021). Turning to the overall study: The collaborator samples originated in the United States, Italy and Spain and spanned the acute and convalescent phases of COVID-19. The prospective study material was composed of cDNA or gDNA derived from T cells, B-cell-depleted T cells, or PBMCs. Deeply sampled blood TCRbeta repertoires from subjects exposed to, actively infected with, or recovered from COVID-19 were included in the dataset. A freely available public database, intended as a resource for researchers studying the immune response to SARS-CoV-2, is where the repertoires were released. Samples were obtained from the ongoing ImmuneRACE study (first 160 participants) and from 1,200 or so subjects provided by 6 global collaborators. The sample metadata nearly always contained a de-identified subject ID, COVID-19 status, age in years and sex. HLA class I and class II types, where available, came from metadata supplied by the sample provider rather than from assay-based typing.

One collaborating source in Seattle enrolled patients during active infection and followed them longitudinally through the course of disease. Each collaborating institution followed its own protocols to collect whole blood in K2EDTA tubes. For TCRbeta analysis, collaborator samples were shipped as frozen whole blood, as isolated PBMCs, or as DNA extracted from either sample type. The CDR3 holds 17 amino acids from the cysteine to the phenylalanine. CDR3 DNA is the only sequence kept; it has 51 bases, read in frame from the first base. The germline V and J ends show losses of 3 bases and 3 bases respectively, and no gene match explains 8 bases of the junction. CDR1 and CDR2, looked up from the germline V gene (reference sequence), are LNHDA and SQIVND. Of note for this clone: What this receptor recognizes is not known. Qualities for individual bases were not recorded, and no much larger clone is one base off.

What the study reported, not specific to this receptor: How much clinical and demographic metadata was included differed by source and by participant, and the metadata was provided uncurated.

The immunoSEQ Assay, a bias-controlled multiplex PCR, was used to amplify TCRbeta CDR3 regions from genomic DNA. Per the original workflow: Within the assay, amplification of reference gene primers was used to estimate how many nucleated cells each sample contained. To quantify the absolute abundance of each unique TCRbeta CDR3 rearrangement, sequence reads were collapsed and filtered. Productive Simpson clonality was computed per sample as the square root of Simpson's diversity index over productive rearrangements. TCRdb mirrors the immuneACCESS table, restricted to in-frame sequences. Some clones are absent from its copies; in checked studies, under half trace to an unresolved V gene, and the reason for the others is unknown. The V and J calls and clone size were taken over from that table, and D and trimming were inferred from the DNA. In this sample the table shows 200,000 to 250,000 clones, approximately 90% of which occur a single time. About 10% of the sample is held by the ten biggest clonotypes.

The rearrangement combines TRBV19 with TRBJ2-1; 10 nucleotides in the junction match TRBD2. The material sequenced was peripheral blood. The origin of this receptor is a woman aged 45-65 years with COVID-19, enrolled during active disease. The CDR3 corresponds to CASSIGSGGAFYNEQFF. The nucleotides read TGTGCCAGTAGTATCGGAAGCGGGGGGGCTTTCTACAATGAGCAGTTCTTC.